The T cell receptor (beta chain) under discussion was sequenced for a study of long-term antiretroviral therapy in people with HIV. Turning to the study itself: The study's earliest collections predate the 2015 immediate-ART recommendation by about a decade.

Regarding the study as a whole: At every time point, clones expanded before ART dominated the repertoire.

At survey level, the immunoSEQ assay was run in its v3.0 version. The assay was immunoSEQ multiplex PCR, and TCRdb's table has in-frame clones only and misses some. The sample lists 7,000 to 9,500 clones, about 80% occurring once. The CDR3 has 13 amino acids. Germline CDR1 is WNHNN and CDR2 is SYGVQD (reference sequence). The V gene end was trimmed by 2 bases and the J gene end by 4 bases; junction bases not matched to a gene: 0. This clone appeared a single time. What it binds is unknown. The starting material was unsorted PBMCs, obtained 0.1 years after starting antiretroviral therapy. The sequence was obtained from a man aged 35 to 55 with HIV. The chain links TRBV10-1 to TRBJ2-7, with 9 positions matching TRBD1. This chain's CDR3 is CASSEDRGYEQYF. Here the CDR3 DNA reads TGCGCCAGCAGTGAGGACAGGGGGTACGAGCAGTACTTC.